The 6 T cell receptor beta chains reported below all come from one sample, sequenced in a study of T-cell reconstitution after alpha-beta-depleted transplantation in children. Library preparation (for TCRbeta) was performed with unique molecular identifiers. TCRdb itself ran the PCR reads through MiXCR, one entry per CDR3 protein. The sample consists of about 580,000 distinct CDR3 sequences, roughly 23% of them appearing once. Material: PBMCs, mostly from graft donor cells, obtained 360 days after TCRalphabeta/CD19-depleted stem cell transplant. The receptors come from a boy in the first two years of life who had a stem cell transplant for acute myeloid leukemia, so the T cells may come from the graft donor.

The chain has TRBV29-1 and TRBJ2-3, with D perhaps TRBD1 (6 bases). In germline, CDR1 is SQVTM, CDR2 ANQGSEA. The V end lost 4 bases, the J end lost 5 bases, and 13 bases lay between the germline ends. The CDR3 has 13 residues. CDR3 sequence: CSVGRTVVDTQYF. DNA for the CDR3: TGCAGCGTTGGGAGGACAGTGGTAGATACGCAGTATTTT.

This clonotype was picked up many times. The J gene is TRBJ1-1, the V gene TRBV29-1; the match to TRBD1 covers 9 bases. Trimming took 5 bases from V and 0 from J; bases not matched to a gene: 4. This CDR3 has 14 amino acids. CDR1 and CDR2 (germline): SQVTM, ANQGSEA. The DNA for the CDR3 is TGCAGCGTTCGACAGGGGGGCATGAACACTGAAGCTTTCTTT. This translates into CSVRQGGMNTEAFF.

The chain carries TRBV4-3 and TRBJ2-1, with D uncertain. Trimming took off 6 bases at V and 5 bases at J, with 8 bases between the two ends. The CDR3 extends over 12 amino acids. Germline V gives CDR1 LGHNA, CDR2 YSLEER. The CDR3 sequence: CASSNGDNEQFF. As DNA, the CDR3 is TGCGCCAGCAGTAATGGGGACAATGAGCAGTTCTTC.

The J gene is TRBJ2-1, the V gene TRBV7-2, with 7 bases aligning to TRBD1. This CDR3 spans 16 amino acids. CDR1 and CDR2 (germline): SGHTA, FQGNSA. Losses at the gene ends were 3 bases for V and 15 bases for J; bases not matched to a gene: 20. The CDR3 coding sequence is TGTGCCAGCAGCTTGACCGGGACAGCTAACGGTCAAAGGGGGTTCTTC. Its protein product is CASSLTGTANGQRGFF.

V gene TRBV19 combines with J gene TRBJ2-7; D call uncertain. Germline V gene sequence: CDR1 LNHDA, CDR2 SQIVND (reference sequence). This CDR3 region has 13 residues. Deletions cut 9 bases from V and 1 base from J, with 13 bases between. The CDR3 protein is CARSRLSSYEQYF. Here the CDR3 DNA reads TGTGCCAGGTCCAGGCTCTCTTCCTACGAGCAGTACTTC.

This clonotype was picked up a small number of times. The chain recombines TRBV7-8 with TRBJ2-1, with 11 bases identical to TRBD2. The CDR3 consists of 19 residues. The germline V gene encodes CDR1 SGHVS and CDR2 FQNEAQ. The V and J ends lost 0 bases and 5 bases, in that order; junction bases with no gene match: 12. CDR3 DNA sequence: TGTGCCAGCAGCTTAGCGTCTGGGGTAGCGGGGGGGGCTAACAATGAGCAGTTCTTC. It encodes CASSLASGVAGGANNEQFF.